These 8 T cell receptor beta chains were sequenced from one sample in a study of T cell responses to AZD1222 COVID-19 vaccine (dated by TCRdb to the early 2020s). Libraries were prepared through the immunoSEQ multiplex PCR assay. TCRdb carries this immuneACCESS record with in-frame sequences only. Its versions omit some clonotypes, under half of them owing to an unresolved V gene in the studies checked, with the rest unexplained. For this sample there are 95,000 to 100,000 clones; roughly nine tenths appear just once. The biggest ten clones account for about 13% of the sample. The time point label corresponds to: baseline before first vaccination. The sequencing here drew on peripheral blood, taken on day 0 of AZD1222 vaccination. The source is an adult in good health.

This clone was counted between two and nine times. The V call is TRBV6-1, the J call TRBJ2-7; D unclear. CDR1 and CDR2 from the germline V gene are MNHNS and SASEGT. The ends were cut back, 3 bases at V and 0 bases at J, with 15 bases in the middle. The CDR3 runs to 16 residues. DNA of the CDR3: TGTGCCAGCAGTGACCTTAGTTGGCAGGCCTCCTACGAGCAGTACTTC. This translates into CASSDLSWQASYEQYF.

The rearrangement uses TRBV4-1 and TRBJ2-5; no clear D gene. V was cut by 4 bases and J by 2 bases, with 11 bases left in between. Germline V gene data show CDR1 as MGHRA and CDR2 as YSYEKL. This CDR3 comprises 14 residues. The CDR3 here is CASSLFGQQETQYF. CDR3 in DNA: TGCGCCAGCAGCCTCTTTGGCCAGCAAGAGACCCAGTACTTC.

The rearrangement uses TRBV4-1 and TRBJ2-7, with 10 bases lining up with TRBD2. Germline V CDR1 and CDR2: MGHRA, YSYEKL. Trimming removed 0 bases from V and 5 bases from J; junction bases left unmatched: 13. This CDR3 contains 18 residues. The CDR3 protein is CASSQELSGGARLNEQYF. DNA of the CDR3: TGCGCCAGCAGCCAAGAACTGAGCGGGGGGGCCCGTCTAAACGAGCAGTACTTC.

V gene TRBV9 combines with J gene TRBJ2-4, with TRBD1 matching 7 bases. This CDR3 has 15 amino acids. CDR1 is SGDLS and CDR2 is YYNGEE in the germline V gene. The V gene end was trimmed by 4 bases and the J gene end by 1 base; junction bases not matched to a gene: 5. The DNA for the CDR3 is TGTGCCAGCAGCCCCAGGGACAGCGCCAAAAACATTCAGTACTTC. Amino acids: CASSPRDSAKNIQYF.

CDR3 protein: CASSLVTGGDYEQYF. CDR3 bases: TGTGCCAGCAGCTTAGTGACAGGGGGCGACTACGAGCAGTACTTC. The chain joins TRBV7-2 to TRBJ2-7; 10 bases align to TRBD1. The CDR3 sequence is 15 residues long. Germline values: CDR1 SGHTA, CDR2 FQGNSA. V gave up 1 base and J gave up 3 bases; unmatched junction bases: 3.

The rearrangement uses TRBV11-2 and TRBJ2-1, with D tentatively TRBD2 (6 bases). V was pared by 2 bases and J by 6 bases, with 8 bases between. Germline CDR1 SGHAT, CDR2 FQNNGV. This CDR3 spans 13 amino acids. The CDR3: CASSLRDFNEQFF. As DNA, the CDR3 is TGTGCCAGCAGCTTAAGGGACTTCAATGAGCAGTTCTTC.

This sequence joins TRBV11-3 and TRBJ1-3; D unclear. This CDR3 comprises 15 residues. Trimming shortened V by 1 base and J by 2 bases, and 9 bases separated the two germline ends. Per the germline V gene, CDR1 is SGHNT and CDR2 is YENEEA. The DNA for the CDR3 is TGTGCCAGCAGCTTAGGAGGTTCGGCTGGAAACACCATATATTTT. Translated: CASSLGGSAGNTIYF.

The rearrangement uses TRBV4-2 and TRBJ2-2, with a weak D call TRBD1 (6 bases). CDR3 length: 15 amino acids. CDR1 and CDR2 from the germline V gene are LGHNA and YNFKEQ. The germline V and J ends were trimmed by 0 bases and 3 bases, with 8 bases remaining between them. The CDR3 spells CASSQDQGYTGELFF. Written as DNA, the CDR3 is TGTGCCAGCAGCCAAGATCAGGGGTACACCGGGGAGCTGTTTTTT.